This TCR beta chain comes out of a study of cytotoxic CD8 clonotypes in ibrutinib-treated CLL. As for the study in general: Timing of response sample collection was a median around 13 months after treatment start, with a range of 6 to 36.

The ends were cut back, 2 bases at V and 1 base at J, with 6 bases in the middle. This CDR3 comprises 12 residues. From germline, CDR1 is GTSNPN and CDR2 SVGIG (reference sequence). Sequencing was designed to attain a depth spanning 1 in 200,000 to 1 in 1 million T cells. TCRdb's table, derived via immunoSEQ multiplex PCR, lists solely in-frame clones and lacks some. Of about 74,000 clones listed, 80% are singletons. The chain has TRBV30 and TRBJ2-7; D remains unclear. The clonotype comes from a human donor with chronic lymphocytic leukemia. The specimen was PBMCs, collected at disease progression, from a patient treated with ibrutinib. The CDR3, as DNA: TGTGCCTGGAGTATTAGTTCCTACGAGCAGTACTTC. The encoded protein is CAWSISSYEQYF.